The following is a T cell receptor beta chain sequence with its context. The CD8+ and CD4+ T cells were isolated magnetically using a negative isolation approach, whereas the TEMRA cells were enriched by FACS. The data belong to a study of CD8 T cells in Susac syndrome. The V end lost 4 bases, the J end lost 12 bases, and 10 bases lay between the germline ends. This CDR3 spans 11 amino acids. The germline V gene encodes CDR1 MNHEY and CDR2 SVGAGI. Reverse transcription of about 0.45 to 1 ug RNA was carried out with random hexamers. In TCRdb, the immunoSEQ multiplex PCR reads were re-called with MiXCR into one record per CDR3 protein. The sample shows about 210,000 distinct CDR3 sequences, 95% of them seen only once.

The chain has TRBV6-5 and TRBJ2-1; perhaps TRBD2 as D (6 bases). This clonotype originated in a human donor with multiple sclerosis. Sequencing was performed on CD4+ T cells from PBMCs. CDR3 sequence: CASSSQGGQFF. CDR3 nucleotide sequence: TGTGCCAGCAGTTCGCAGGGAGGGCAGTTCTTC.